Listed here are 28 T cell receptor beta chains from one sample, sequenced in a study of T cell responses to AZD1222 COVID-19 vaccine. Assay: immunoSEQ multiplex PCR; the TCRdb copy retains only in-frame clones and omits some. Of over 100,000 clones listed, roughly 90% are singletons. This specimen consisted of peripheral blood, obtained on day 0 of AZD1222 vaccination. Every receptor here comes from an adult in good health.

V is TRBV7-9 and J is TRBJ2-5; TRBD1 agrees at 9 bases. The CDR3 is 14 residues long. V trimming: 3 bases; J trimming: 4 bases; junction bases outside the gene matches: 3. Germline lookup yields CDR1 SEHNR and CDR2 FQNEAQ (reference sequence). The DNA for the CDR3 is TGTGCCAGCAGCTTGGACAGGGGATTAGAGACCCAGTACTTC. Protein sequence: CASSLDRGLETQYF.

V usage is TRBV11-1 and J usage is TRBJ2-7; D is possibly TRBD1 or TRBD2 (5 bases each). The V and J ends lost 0 bases and 3 bases respectively, with 9 bases between them. This CDR3 comprises 14 residues. CDR1 SGHAT and CDR2 FQDESV come from the germline V gene (reference sequence). The CDR3 nucleotides read TGTGCCAGCAGCTTAGCAGGGGCGGGCTACGAGCAGTACTTC. Translated, it gives CASSLAGAGYEQYF.

The chain uses TRBV29-1 and TRBJ2-5; 9 bases map to TRBD2. V lost 4 bases, J lost 9 bases, and 6 bases stayed unmatched. In germline, CDR1 is SQVTM, CDR2 ANQGSEA. The CDR3 runs 12 residues. The CDR3 coding sequence is TGCAGCGTTGTGCTAGCGGGATGGGCCCAGTACTTC. It yields the protein CSVVLAGWAQYF.

The rearrangement links TRBV24-1 to TRBJ2-1; D may be TRBD2 (5 bases). Germline lookup yields CDR1 KGHDR and CDR2 SFDVKD. The CDR3 has 15 residues. The ends were cut back, 1 base at V and 0 bases at J, with 6 bases in the middle. In DNA, the CDR3 is TGTGCCACCAGTGATTTCCGGGGCTCCTACAATGAGCAGTTCTTC. Translating it yields CATSDFRGSYNEQFF.

The rearrangement uses TRBV29-1 and TRBJ2-1; 8 bases fit TRBD2. V gave up 4 bases and J gave up 7 bases; unmatched junction bases: 3. CDR3 length: 12 amino acids. Looked up from germline, CDR1 is SQVTM and CDR2 is ANQGSEA. The CDR3 nucleotides read TGCAGCGTTGGTAGCGGGGAAAATGAGCAGTTCTTC. Translated, it gives CSVGSGENEQFF.

The chain combines TRBV27 with TRBJ2-3; D possibly matches TRBD1 or TRBD2 (5 bases each). V was clipped by 6 bases and J by 6 bases, with 19 bases between them. Germline V lookup: CDR1 MNHEY, CDR2 SMNVEV (reference sequence). The CDR3 is made up of 15 amino acids. The CDR3 DNA follows: TGTGCCAGCAGCCGACCGGGACGACCCACGGATACGCAGTATTTT. Translation gives CASSRPGRPTDTQYF.

The V call is TRBV20-1, the J call TRBJ1-1, with unresolved D. The CDR3 covers 13 residues. Trimming shortened V by 3 bases and J by 0 bases, and 8 bases separated the two germline ends. CDR1 DFQATT and CDR2 SNEGSKA come from the germline V gene (reference sequence). Written as DNA, the CDR3 is TGCAGTGCTAGTTTCAGCATGAACACTGAAGCTTTCTTT. This translates into CSASFSMNTEAFF.

This clone has more than one count but fewer than ten. The genes are TRBV5-6 and TRBJ2-7; D is uncertain. V was cut by 0 bases and J by 3 bases, with 4 bases left in between. CDR3 size: 12 residues. Germline V lookup: CDR1 SGHDT, CDR2 YYEEEE. This chain's CDR3 is CASSLDNYEQYF. The DNA of the CDR3 is TGTGCCAGCAGCTTGGATAACTACGAGCAGTACTTC. Together with reference TRBV5-6 and TRBJ2-7, the CDR3 gives the full variable domain: DAGVTQSPTHLIKTRGQQVTLRCSPKSGHDTVSWYQQALGQGPQFIFQYYEEEERQRGNFPDRFSGHQFPNYSSELNVNALLLGDSALYLCASSLDNYEQYFGPGTRLTVT.

The chain joins TRBV7-9 to TRBJ2-7; D is ambiguous. Germline values: CDR1 SEHNR, CDR2 FQNEAQ (reference sequence). The CDR3 contains 12 residues. V was trimmed by 3 bases and J by 6 bases, leaving 9 bases between them. DNA for the CDR3: TGTGCCAGCAGCTTGGGTGGGCGCGAGCAGTACTTC. It encodes CASSLGGREQYF.

V is TRBV15 and J is TRBJ1-1; maybe TRBD1 (6 bases). The CDR3 contains 15 residues. CDR1 is LNHNV, CDR2 YYDKDF, per germline (reference sequence). V was clipped by 5 bases and J by 0 bases, with 13 bases between them. The CDR3 bases are TGTGCCACCAGCGGCCGAGGGGACATGAACACTGAAGCTTTCTTT. It yields the protein CATSGRGDMNTEAFF.

The V gene is TRBV2, the J gene TRBJ1-2; the match to TRBD1 covers 9 bases. Germline CDR1 and CDR2: SNHLY and FYNNEI. CDR3 size: 12 residues. V was pared by 8 bases and J by 8 bases, with 6 bases of the junction left unmatched. CDR3 sequence reads: CASLEGTGGYTF. Here the CDR3 DNA reads TGTGCCAGCCTGGAGGGGACAGGGGGCTACACCTTC.

The rearrangement joins TRBV10-2 to TRBJ1-3, with no clear D. Germline V gene data show CDR1 as WSHSY and CDR2 as SAAADI. V gave up 7 bases and J gave up 4 bases, with 2 bases separating them. CDR3 length: 10 residues. CDR3 coding DNA: TGCGCCAGCAAAGGAAACACCATATATTTT. Translation gives CASKGNTIYF.

V gene TRBV7-3 combines with J gene TRBJ2-5; 12 positions agree with TRBD2. CDR3 length equals 17 residues. CDR1 is SGHTA and CDR2 is FQGTGA in the germline V gene. V trimming: 2 bases; J trimming: 3 bases; junction bases outside the gene matches: 7. In nucleotides, the CDR3 is TGTGCCAGCAGCTTAGGGCTAGCGGGAGGGATGAAAGAGACCCAGTACTTC. Protein product: CASSLGLAGGMKETQYF.

The V gene is TRBV28, the J gene TRBJ1-1; tentatively, D is TRBD1 (5 bases). The CDR3 totals 15 residues. Germline V lookup: CDR1 MDHEN, CDR2 SYDVKM. The V end was cut by 1 base, the J end by 1 base, with 10 bases between. The CDR3 loop is CASSLYLGGNTEAFF. The CDR3 DNA reads TGTGCCAGCAGTTTATATCTTGGGGGGAACACTGAAGCTTTCTTT.

The rearrangement links TRBV18 to TRBJ2-5; no clear D gene. The V and J ends lost 3 bases and 7 bases respectively, with 12 bases between them. Germline V CDR1 and CDR2: KGHSH, LQKENI. The CDR3 extends over 13 amino acids. The CDR3 reads CASSPVAVGTQYF. CDR3 nucleotide sequence: TGTGCCAGCTCACCCGTCGCGGTTGGGACCCAGTACTTC. The full variable domain, completed using reference TRBV18 and TRBJ2-5, is NAGVMQNPRHLVRRRGQEARLRCSPMKGHSHVYWYRQLPEEGLKFMVYLQKENIIDESGMPKERFSAEFPKEGPSILRIQQVVRGDSAAYFCASSPVAVGTQYFGPGTRLLVL.

This clone was detected only once. V and J are TRBV15 and TRBJ2-1; the D gene is possibly TRBD2 (6 bases). The CDR3 consists of 14 residues. In germline, CDR1 is LNHNV, CDR2 YYDKDF (reference sequence). V lost 8 bases and J lost 9, with 20 bases in between. Here the CDR3 DNA reads TGTGCCACCGTCAGGGACTCCGACTGGAGTGAGCAGTTCTTC. This gives the protein CATVRDSDWSEQFF.

The chain is built from TRBV11-2 and TRBJ1-5; no reliable D call. Germline CDR1 SGHAT, CDR2 FQNNGV. With 5 bases removed from V and 4 bases from J, the gap between germline ends came to 18 bases. The CDR3 extends over 16 amino acids. The CDR3 here is CASSPTSRLGNQPQHF. The CDR3 region has the DNA TGTGCCAGCAGCCCGACGTCCAGGCTAGGGAATCAGCCCCAGCATTTT.

The CDR3 sequence is CASSPGRGNEKLFF. The CDR3 DNA reads as TGTGCCAGCTCACCGGGACGGGGAAATGAAAAACTGTTTTTT. V is TRBV18 and J is TRBJ1-4, with a possible D match to TRBD1 (5 bases). The V gene lost 3 bases and the J gene lost 5 bases, with 10 bases spanning the gap. The CDR3 is made up of 14 amino acids. The germline V gene has CDR1 KGHSH and CDR2 LQKENI.

J is TRBJ1-2 and V is TRBV30; D is ambiguous. The V end lost 0 bases, the J end lost 4 bases, and 15 bases lay between the germline ends. The V gene's germline CDR1 is GTSNPN and CDR2 SVGIG (reference sequence). CDR3 length: 15 residues. The CDR3 sequence: CAWSVRVAGGYGYTF. In DNA form, the CDR3 reads TGTGCCTGGAGTGTACGTGTGGCAGGAGGCTATGGCTACACCTTC.

Written as DNA, the CDR3 is TGTGCCAGCAGTACCCGGGACCGTCTCTATGGCTACACCTTC. This codes for CASSTRDRLYGYTF. The rearrangement uses TRBV6-5 and TRBJ1-2; TRBD1 is a possible D gene (5 bases). Deletions cut 5 bases from V and 4 bases from J, with 14 bases between. This CDR3 spans 14 amino acids. From germline, CDR1 is MNHEY and CDR2 SVGAGI.

The chain joins TRBV15 to TRBJ2-5; 8 nucleotides match TRBD1. J was trimmed by 2 bases and V by 5 bases; bases with no gene match: 4. The germline gives CDR1 LNHNV, CDR2 YYDKDF (reference sequence). The CDR3 is made up of 14 amino acids. CDR3: CATSGQGKQETQYF. In nucleotides, the CDR3 is TGTGCCACCAGCGGACAGGGAAAGCAAGAGACCCAGTACTTC.

The chain combines TRBV7-9 with TRBJ2-5; 7 bases fit TRBD2. This CDR3 spans 15 amino acids. V was clipped by 4 bases and J by 2 bases; unmatched bases: 7. The V gene's germline CDR1 is SEHNR and CDR2 FQNEAQ (reference sequence). In DNA, the CDR3 is TGTGCCAGCAGCTCCGTCGGGGGGTTACAAGAGACCCAGTACTTC. Translating it yields CASSSVGGLQETQYF.

The chain uses TRBV2 and TRBJ1-1; D gene ambiguous. The V and J ends lost 3 bases and 4 bases respectively, with 6 bases between them. From germline, CDR1 is SNHLY and CDR2 FYNNEI. This CDR3 has 12 amino acids. Here the CDR3 reads CASSDLGTEAFF. The CDR3 bases are TGTGCCAGCAGTGATCTGGGCACTGAAGCTTTCTTT.

The rearrangement uses TRBV19 and TRBJ2-7, with 11 bases that match TRBD2. Unmatched junction bases numbered 15, after V lost 3 bases and J lost 2 bases. This CDR3 has 19 residues. The germline V gene has CDR1 LNHDA and CDR2 SQIVND (reference sequence). CDR3 nucleotide sequence: TGTGCCAGTAGTATCTCGGAAGGGCTAGCGGGAGGCCAGGCCTACGAGCAGTACTTC. This translates into CASSISEGLAGGQAYEQYF.

The rearrangement links TRBV30 to TRBJ2-7, with 12 positions matching TRBD1. Per germline, CDR1 GTSNPN and CDR2 SVGIG (reference sequence). The CDR3 contains 14 residues. V lost 2 bases to trimming and J lost 6 bases; unmatched junction nucleotides: 5. This CDR3 is CAWSIGTGGFEQYF. The DNA for the CDR3 is TGTGCCTGGAGTATAGGGACAGGGGGCTTCGAGCAGTACTTC.

V gene TRBV19 combines with J gene TRBJ2-7; no firm D call. Germline V gene sequence: CDR1 LNHDA, CDR2 SQIVND (reference sequence). V lost 0 bases, J lost 0 bases, and 6 bases lay in between. CDR3 length equals 14 residues. The CDR3: CASSIDAGSYEQYF. DNA for the CDR3: TGTGCCAGTAGTATAGATGCAGGCTCCTACGAGCAGTACTTC.

This clone was counted once. The genes are TRBV11-2 and TRBJ2-3; D is possibly TRBD2 (5 bases). The CDR3 is 15 residues long. V lost 1 base and J 4 bases, leaving 12 bases between the germline ends. Per the germline V gene, CDR1 is SGHAT and CDR2 is FQNNGV. The CDR3 reads CASSLGTTRADTQYF. CDR3 nucleotides: TGTGCCAGCAGCTTAGGTACCACGAGGGCAGATACGCAGTATTTT. Variable domain in full (rest from reference TRBV11-2 and TRBJ2-3): EAGVAQSPRYKIIEKRQSVAFWCNPISGHATLYWYQQILGQGPKLLIQFQNNGVVDDSQLPKDRFSAERLKGVDSTLKIQPAKLEDSAVYLCASSLGTTRADTQYFGPGTRLTVL.

The chain couples TRBV5-1 to TRBJ1-1; D unclear. Trimming shortened V by 10 bases and J by 4 bases, and 11 bases separated the two germline ends. Germline loops: CDR1 SGHRS, CDR2 YFSETQ. CDR3 length: 11 amino acids. The CDR3 coding sequence is TGCGCCTCACGTGCGAGCACTGAAGCTTTCTTT. Encoded protein: CASRASTEAFF.